The clone carrying this T cell receptor (beta chain) has only a few counts. What it binds is not known. V was clipped by 0 bases and J by 6 bases, with 9 bases between them. The CDR3 spans 13 residues. Germline CDR1 DFQATT, CDR2 SNEGSKA (reference sequence). These data belong to a study of post-analysis software for immune sequencing data. About the research overall: Disease trajectories encompassed relapsing-remitting, secondary progressive and progressive-relapsing multiple sclerosis.

Broader study findings: The F measure placed samples prepared in the same batch into strongly shared clusters. Comparison with controls showed significantly lower normalized Chao1 diversity in multiple sclerosis patients. When patients were compared with controls, four to six TRBV segments were more frequent, TRBV5-6, TRBV5-1 and TRBV20-1 among them.

Prepared TCR beta cDNA libraries contained unique molecular identifiers. TCRdb fed the PCR reads into MiXCR, producing one record per CDR3 protein. Among some 260,000 distinct CDR3 sequences listed, 30% to 45% were seen once. Sequenced input: blood. The gene calls are TRBV20-1 and TRBJ1-5; D not certain. The TCR originated in a girl aged 10 to 17 with multiple sclerosis. CDR3 nucleotide sequence: TGCAGTGCTAGAGAACCCGGTAGTCAGCCCCAGCATTTT. Amino acid sequence: CSAREPGSQPQHF.